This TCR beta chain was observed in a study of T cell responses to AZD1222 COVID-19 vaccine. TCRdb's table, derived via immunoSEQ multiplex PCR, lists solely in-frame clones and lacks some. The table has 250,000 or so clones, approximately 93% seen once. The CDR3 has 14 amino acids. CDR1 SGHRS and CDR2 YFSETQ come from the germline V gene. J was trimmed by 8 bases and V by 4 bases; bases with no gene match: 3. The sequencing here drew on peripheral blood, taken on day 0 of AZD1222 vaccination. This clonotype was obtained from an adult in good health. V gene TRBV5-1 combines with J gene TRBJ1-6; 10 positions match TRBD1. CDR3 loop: CASSPGTGDSPLHF. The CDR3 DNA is TGCGCCAGCAGCCCCGGGACAGGGGATTCACCCCTCCACTTT.